Listed here is a single T cell receptor beta chain. Antigen: not known. This CDR3 contains 14 residues. Germline values: CDR1 MNHEY, CDR2 SMNVEV (reference sequence). V was pared by 2 bases and J by 7 bases, with 11 bases between. These data are taken from a study of cytomegalovirus exposure and HLA in healthy donors. General observations from the study: Trimming of TCR beta V- and J-genes showed a link, identified in a later analysis, to a missense DCLRE1C variant. Later on, analysis showed that most CMV-associated TCR beta chains appeared to be HLA-restricted. Other equally common chains were less clonally expanded than HLA-associated TCR beta chains, a later analysis showed.

The PCR made use of 60 Vbeta and 13 Jbeta primers. As handled by the study authors: Counted up in a later analysis, unique TCR beta chains came to approximately 77 million, with some 11 million shared. Measured with immunoSEQ multiplex PCR; TCRdb has only the in-frame clones, and not every one. The V and J calls and clone size come from that table; D and trimming were worked out from the DNA. The sample contains under 120,000 clones, 70% of which appear only once. Sequencing was performed on PBMCs. This rearrangement joins TRBV27 to TRBJ2-2; D is possibly TRBD1 (6 bases). This TCR was recovered from a man aged 35-49 years in good health and CMV-seropositive. This CDR3 reads CASSLTDSNGELFF. CDR3 DNA sequence: TGTGCCAGCAGTTTAACGGACAGTAACGGGGAGCTGTTTTTT.